A single sample is the source of the 26 T cell receptor beta chains below, sequenced in a study of sequential checkpoint blockade in melanoma. Only in-frame clones appear in the TCRdb table, and some are missing; sequencing was by immunoSEQ multiplex PCR. The table lists approximately 34,000 clones, roughly 86% of them singletons. Treatment of the sample: randomized to nivolumab then ipilimumab (arm A) or the reverse (arm B). Here the sequenced sample was CD8+ T cells sorted from blood (inferred from file names), taken from a patient given nivolumab and ipilimumab in sequence. These receptors all come from a human donor with melanoma.

The chain recombines TRBV5-5 with TRBJ2-5; D perhaps matches TRBD1 (6 bases). The CDR3 covers 13 residues. Germline values: CDR1 SGHKS, CDR2 YYEKEE (reference sequence). V was trimmed by 4 bases and J by 5 bases, leaving 12 bases between them. The CDR3 nucleotides read TGTGCCAGCAGCCCCGAGGGGGAGGAGACCCAGTACTTC. As protein: CASSPEGEETQYF.

The CDR3 coding sequence is TGTGCCAGTAGCGTAGGTAGGGGAAGCACAGATACGCAGTATTTT. The encoded protein is CASSVGRGSTDTQYF. V usage is TRBV19 and J usage is TRBJ2-3; possibly TRBD1 for D (5 bases). V lost 6 bases, J lost 0 bases, and 13 bases lay in between. Looked up from germline, CDR1 is LNHDA and CDR2 is SQIVND (reference sequence). The CDR3 runs 15 residues.

The J gene is TRBJ1-2, the V gene TRBV28, with a tentative D call TRBD1 (6 bases). Germline CDR1 reads MDHEN; CDR2 reads SYDVKM. This CDR3 region has 17 residues. Trimming shortened V by 3 bases and J by 0 bases, and 17 bases separated the two germline ends. CDR3 in amino acids: CASSFFAGVGPNYGYTF. CDR3 DNA: TGTGCCAGCAGTTTTTTTGCAGGGGTGGGCCCTAACTATGGCTACACCTTC.

V is TRBV6-4 and J is TRBJ2-2; 7 nucleotides align to TRBD2. CDR3 length: 15 residues. After removal of 0 bases from V and 4 bases from J, the junction contained 2 bases not matched to a gene. CDR1 is MRHNA and CDR2 is SNTAGT in the germline V gene. CDR3 nucleotides: TGTGCCAGCAGTGACTCTGGGGAGGGCACCGGGGAGCTGTTTTTT. This codes for CASSDSGEGTGELFF.

The V gene is TRBV4-1, the J gene TRBJ1-2, with D perhaps TRBD1 (6 bases). Between the trimmed V and J ends, which lost 4 bases and 0 bases, there was a span of 15 bases. This CDR3 has 16 residues. CDR1 and CDR2 (germline): MGHRA, YSYEKL. This chain's CDR3 is CASSRRQVGANYGYTF. The CDR3 DNA reads as TGCGCCAGCAGCCGACGACAGGTAGGAGCTAACTATGGCTACACCTTC.

The gene calls are TRBV7-9 and TRBJ2-7; TRBD2 aligns across 11 bases. The CDR3 contains 16 residues. Germline lookup yields CDR1 SEHNR and CDR2 FQNEAQ (reference sequence). Germline trimming cut 5 bases from V and 1 base from J; bases unmatched to any gene: 7. The CDR3 protein is CASSPGTSGPSYEQYF. The CDR3 DNA sequence: TGTGCCAGCAGCCCTGGGACTAGCGGACCTTCCTACGAGCAGTACTTC.

V and J are TRBV7-9 and TRBJ2-1, with TRBD2 matching 12 bases. The J segment lost 6 bases and the V segment lost 2 bases, leaving 8 bases of the junction unmatched. CDR1 and CDR2 from the germline V gene are SEHNR and FQNEAQ (reference sequence). The CDR3 has 17 residues. The CDR3 sequence is CASSLMTSGGRVNEQFF. DNA for the CDR3: TGTGCCAGCAGCTTAATGACTAGCGGGGGAAGGGTCAATGAGCAGTTCTTC.

V is TRBV27 and J is TRBJ2-7; a possible D gene is TRBD2 (5 bases). Germline-derived CDR1 and CDR2 are MNHEY and SMNVEV (reference sequence). V was pared by 2 bases and J by 4 bases, with 15 bases between. There are 15 residues in the CDR3. The CDR3 sequence: CASSLGSTLIYEQYF. The DNA of the CDR3 is TGTGCCAGCAGTTTAGGGAGCACCCTTATATACGAGCAGTACTTC.

The chain links TRBV2 to TRBJ2-7; 13 bases align to TRBD2. The ends lost 6 bases at V and 7 bases at J; junction bases unmatched: 9. The CDR3 covers 15 residues. Germline assignment: CDR1 SNHLY and CDR2 FYNNEI. The DNA for the CDR3 is TGTGCCAGCAGGGAGGGACTAGCGGGACTCTATGAGCAGTACTTC. Translating gives CASREGLAGLYEQYF.

V and J are TRBV4-2 and TRBJ2-7; 9 bases align to TRBD1. Trimming at V came to 4 bases and at J to 7 bases, leaving 17 bases not matched to a gene. This CDR3 is 17 amino acids long. Germline lookup yields CDR1 LGHNA and CDR2 YNFKEQ. The CDR3 sequence: CASSPGTGYTSLGEQYF. CDR3 DNA: TGTGCCAGCAGCCCCGGGACAGGGTATACCTCCCTAGGAGAGCAGTACTTC.

This clone was observed a few times. The chain couples TRBV19 to TRBJ2-7; 7 bases agree with TRBD1. V dropped 8 bases and J dropped 0; count of bases not matched to a gene: 7. The germline CDR1 and CDR2 sequences are LNHDA and SQIVND (reference sequence). There are 14 residues in the CDR3. CDR3: CASAPGQSSYEQYF. The CDR3 bases are TGTGCCAGTGCCCCGGGACAGAGCTCCTACGAGCAGTACTTC.

The chain combines TRBV28 with TRBJ1-5, with 8 bases identical to TRBD1. Per germline, CDR1 MDHEN and CDR2 SYDVKM. The CDR3 length is 15 residues. The ends lost 3 bases at V and 0 bases at J; junction bases unmatched: 1. The chain's CDR3 is CASSFDRGSNQPQHF. The DNA for the CDR3 is TGTGCCAGCAGTTTCGACAGGGGTAGCAATCAGCCCCAGCATTTT. The full variable domain, with the rest looked up from reference TRBV28 and TRBJ1-5, is DVKVTQSSRYLVKRTGEKVFLECVQDMDHENMFWYRQDPGLGLRLIYFSYDVKMKEKGDIPEGYSVSREKKERFSLILESASTNQTSMYLCASSFDRGSNQPQHFGDGTRLSIL.

This chain connects TRBV7-6 to TRBJ2-7; 9 positions agree with TRBD1. Looked up from germline, CDR1 is SGHVS and CDR2 is FNYEAQ. J gave up 1 base and V 2 bases, and 21 bases lay outside the gene matches. This CDR3 comprises 21 residues. DNA for the CDR3: TGTGCCAGCAGCTTATTTCCGGTGTGGGACAGGGAAGATAATCCGTCCTACGAGCAGTACTTC. It is translated as CASSLFPVWDREDNPSYEQYF.

This clone came up once. The V and J genes are TRBV28 and TRBJ1-5, with D tentatively TRBD1 (5 bases). This CDR3 has 16 residues. Germline V gives CDR1 MDHEN, CDR2 SYDVKM. The V gene lost 2 bases and the J gene lost 1 base, with 12 bases spanning the gap. The CDR3 DNA is TGTGCCAGCAGTTTAGCAGGGCCAGGCAGCAATCAGCCCCAGCATTTT. Translating it yields CASSLAGPGSNQPQHF.

For this clone: One end of the junction does not line up with germline, which may come from a read error. The chain is built from TRBV7-7 and TRBJ2-1, with TRBD1 matching over 8 bases. CDR1 is SSHAT, CDR2 FNYEAQ, per germline (reference sequence). There are 17 residues in the CDR3. The DNA of the CDR3 is TGTGCTAGCAGCTTAGCGTTAGGACAGGGTCCTCATGGCGAGCAGTTCTTC. Protein: CASSLALGQGPHGEQFF.

CDR3 DNA sequence: TGTGCCAGCGCGACAGCGTCTAACACTGAAGCTTTCTTT. Translated: CASATASNTEAFF. This sequence joins TRBV19 and TRBJ1-1; weak D call: TRBD1 (5 bases). V lost 9 bases, J lost 2 bases, and 13 bases lay in between. The CDR3 contains 13 residues. The germline gives CDR1 LNHDA, CDR2 SQIVND (reference sequence).

This chain uses TRBV10-3 with TRBJ1-4, with no clear D. The V end was cut by 3 bases, the J end by 7 bases, with 12 bases between. The CDR3 runs 14 residues. CDR1 is ENHRY, CDR2 SYGVKD, per germline. CDR3 sequence reads: CAISDRPRGEKLFF. The CDR3 DNA is TGTGCCATCAGTGACAGACCCCGGGGTGAAAAACTGTTTTTT.

This clone turned up a few times. V is TRBV4-3 and J is TRBJ1-4; a weak D match, TRBD1 (5 bases). The CDR3 has 16 residues. The V and J ends lost 1 base and 8 bases respectively, with 17 bases between them. CDR1 and CDR2 (germline): LGHNA, YSLEER. The CDR3 loop is CASSQVATGEGEKLFF. CDR3 bases: TGCGCCAGCAGCCAAGTTGCTACGGGGGAGGGCGAAAAACTGTTTTTT.

The genes are TRBV13 and TRBJ2-5; 11 positions match TRBD1. The J call is doubtful: the DNA matches TRBJ2-7 better. Germline CDR1 reads PRHDT; CDR2 reads FYEKMQ (reference sequence). CDR3 length: 15 amino acids. In nucleotides, the CDR3 is TGTGCCAGCAGCTTAGTTGGGACAGGGGGCTACGAGCAGTACTTC. Translated, it gives CASSLVGTGGYEQYF.

This clone was counted once. The chain links TRBV27 to TRBJ2-7, with TRBD2 identical over 12 bases. Germline V CDR1 and CDR2: MNHEY, SMNVEV (reference sequence). There are 16 residues in the CDR3. J was trimmed by 1 base and V by 5 bases; bases with no gene match: 6. Written as DNA, the CDR3 is TGTGCCAGCAGTCCCCTAGCGGGAGGGATTTCCTACGAGCAGTACTTC. It specifies CASSPLAGGISYEQYF.

V and J are TRBV28 and TRBJ2-5, with a tentative D call TRBD1 (5 bases). Germline V gene sequence: CDR1 MDHEN, CDR2 SYDVKM. V was shortened by 0 bases and J by 5 bases, with 10 bases between the two germline ends. The CDR3 sequence is 14 residues long. CDR3 loop: CASSLWGRGETQYF. Written as DNA, the CDR3 is TGTGCCAGCAGTTTATGGGGGCGAGGCGAGACCCAGTACTTC. Full variable domain (missing parts from reference TRBV28 and TRBJ2-5): DVKVTQSSRYLVKRTGEKVFLECVQDMDHENMFWYRQDPGLGLRLIYFSYDVKMKEKGDIPEGYSVSREKKERFSLILESASTNQTSMYLCASSLWGRGETQYFGPGTRLLVL.

This sequence joins TRBV5-6 and TRBJ2-3, with TRBD2 matching over 11 bases. CDR3 length: 19 amino acids. Germline-derived CDR1 and CDR2 are SGHDT and YYEEEE. The V and J ends lost 2 bases and 2 bases, in that order; junction bases with no gene match: 13. The CDR3 region has the DNA TGTGCCAGCAGCTTACAGGAAATAGCGGGGGGGGAGCCCACAGATACGCAGTATTTT. It codes for CASSLQEIAGGEPTDTQYF.

The rearrangement joins TRBV27 to TRBJ2-1; D is unclear. CDR1 MNHEY and CDR2 SMNVEV come from the germline V gene (reference sequence). The CDR3 extends over 12 amino acids. V lost 5 bases to trimming and J lost 5 bases, with 7 bases between them. CDR3 loop: CASSTVNNEQFF. The CDR3, as DNA: TGTGCCAGCAGTACAGTAAACAATGAGCAGTTCTTC.

This clone came up a few times. This sequence joins TRBV27 and TRBJ2-1; 7 nucleotides line up with TRBD2. Germline CDR1 is MNHEY and CDR2 is SMNVEV (reference sequence). This CDR3 region has 13 residues. After removal of 2 bases from V and 5 bases from J, the junction contained 0 bases not matched to a gene. DNA of the CDR3: TGTGCCAGCAGTTTAGGGACTAACAATGAGCAGTTCTTC. It specifies CASSLGTNNEQFF.

V is TRBV5-6 and J is TRBJ2-7; D may be TRBD1 (6 bases). Germline V gene sequence: CDR1 SGHDT, CDR2 YYEEEE. The CDR3 is made up of 15 amino acids. Trimming pared 2 bases from V and 6 bases from J, leaving 18 bases between. This CDR3 is CASSLFAEFRGEQYF. In DNA form, the CDR3 reads TGTGCCAGCAGCTTATTCGCCGAGTTCAGGGGCGAGCAGTACTTC.

The chain links TRBV2 to TRBJ2-1; D remains ambiguous. Germline-derived CDR1 and CDR2 are SNHLY and FYNNEI. CDR3 length equals 16 residues. V dropped 1 base and J dropped 0 bases, with 10 bases sitting between them. The CDR3 nucleotides are TGTGCCAGCAGTGAAGTTGGAAGGAGCTCCTACAATGAGCAGTTCTTC. Protein product: CASSEVGRSSYNEQFF. Supplemented by reference TRBV2 and TRBJ2-1, the full variable domain reads EPEVTQTPSHQVTQMGQEVILRCVPISNHLYFYWYRQILGQKVEFLVSFYNNEISEKSEIFDDQFSVERPDGSNFTLKIRSTKLEDSAMYFCASSEVGRSSYNEQFFGPGTRLTVL.